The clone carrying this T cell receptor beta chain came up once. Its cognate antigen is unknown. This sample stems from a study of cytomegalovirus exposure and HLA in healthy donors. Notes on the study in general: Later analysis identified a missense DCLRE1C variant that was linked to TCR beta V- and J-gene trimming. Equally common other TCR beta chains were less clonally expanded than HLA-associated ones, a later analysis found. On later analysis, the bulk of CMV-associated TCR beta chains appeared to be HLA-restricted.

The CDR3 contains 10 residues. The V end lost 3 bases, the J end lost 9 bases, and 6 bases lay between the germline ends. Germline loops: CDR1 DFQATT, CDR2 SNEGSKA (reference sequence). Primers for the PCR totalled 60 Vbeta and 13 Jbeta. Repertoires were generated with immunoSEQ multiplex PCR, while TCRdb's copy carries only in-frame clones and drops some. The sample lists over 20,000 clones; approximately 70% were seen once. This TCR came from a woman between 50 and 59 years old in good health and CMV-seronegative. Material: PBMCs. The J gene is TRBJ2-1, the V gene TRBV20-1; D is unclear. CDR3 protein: CSASVSEQFF. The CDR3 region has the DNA TGCAGTGCTAGTGTCAGTGAGCAGTTCTTC.